Presented here are 30 T cell receptor beta chains from one specimen sequenced in a study of shared clonotypes between healthy human individuals. Clones were sequenced by immunoSEQ multiplex PCR, and TCRdb holds only the in-frame ones, with some missing. The data contain roughly 1.5 million clones, 95% to 99% of them singletons. The sequenced sample consisted of naive CD4+ T cells sorted from blood. Stated subset: CD45RA+ positively selected. All receptors come from a man aged 25 to 40 in good health.

This chain connects TRBV19 to TRBJ2-3; 8 bases agree with TRBD2. Germline values: CDR1 LNHDA, CDR2 SQIVND (reference sequence). The CDR3 runs to 15 residues. With 5 bases clipped from V and 2 bases from J, the junction kept 6 bases outside the gene matches. The CDR3: CASSLRTSNTDTQYF. The DNA for the CDR3 is TGTGCCAGTAGTCTTCGGACTAGCAACACAGATACGCAGTATTTT.

The rearrangement joins TRBV30 to TRBJ2-7, with D uncertain. Germline V gene data show CDR1 as GTSNPN and CDR2 as SVGIG (reference sequence). Trimming shortened V by 4 bases and J by 2 bases, and 9 bases separated the two germline ends. The CDR3 is 12 residues long. For the CDR3, the DNA is TGTGCCTGGAAGGGCAGGACCTACGAGCAGTACTTC. Amino acids: CAWKGRTYEQYF.

V gene TRBV2 combines with J gene TRBJ2-2; the D gene could be TRBD1 or TRBD2 (5 bases each). CDR1 SNHLY and CDR2 FYNNEI come from the germline V gene. CDR3 size: 15 residues. The ends were cut back, 5 bases at V and 9 bases at J, with 19 bases in the middle. The CDR3 DNA is TGTGCCAGCAGTTCTCCCTTCAGGGAGCGCCGGGAGCTGTTTTTT. It codes for CASSSPFRERRELFF.

This chain uses TRBV5-1 with TRBJ2-3; D gene uncertain. This CDR3 is built from 15 residues. V lost 0 bases, J lost 1 base, and 9 bases lay in between. Looked up from germline, CDR1 is SGHRS and CDR2 is YFSETQ. The CDR3 loop is CASSLGPTGTDTQYF. The CDR3 region has the DNA TGCGCCAGCAGCTTGGGCCCGACGGGCACAGATACGCAGTATTTT.

The chain combines TRBV6-1 with TRBJ2-7; D might be TRBD1 or TRBD2, each matching 5 bases. Per germline, CDR1 MNHNS and CDR2 SASEGT. CDR3 length: 15 residues. The V end lost 5 bases, the J end lost 4 bases, and 18 bases lay between the germline ends. The CDR3 sequence is CASSRSRDGVYEQYF. The CDR3, as DNA: TGTGCCAGCAGTCGTTCCCGGGACGGGGTATACGAGCAGTACTTC.

The J gene is TRBJ2-7, the V gene TRBV30, with no clear D. This CDR3 is 13 amino acids long. V dropped 1 base and J dropped 3 bases, with 10 bases sitting between them. Germline CDR1 GTSNPN, CDR2 SVGIG (reference sequence). The CDR3 reads CAWSGSRYYEQYF. The CDR3, as DNA: TGTGCCTGGAGTGGGTCCAGGTACTACGAGCAGTACTTC.

The CDR3 sequence is CASSLGLADRTDTQYF. In DNA form, the CDR3 reads TGCGCCAGCAGCTTGGGACTAGCGGACCGCACAGATACGCAGTATTTT. The rearrangement uses TRBV5-1 and TRBJ2-3, with TRBD2 identical over 9 bases. V was clipped by 0 bases and J by 1 base; unmatched bases: 3. CDR1 is SGHRS, CDR2 YFSETQ, per germline. CDR3 size: 16 residues.

To note about this clone: The same CDR3 arises from other DNA sequences in this sample as well. The chain links TRBV5-1 to TRBJ2-7; possibly TRBD1 for D (6 bases). V shed 0 bases and J shed 1 base, with 8 bases lying between them. There are 14 residues in the CDR3. Looked up from germline, CDR1 is SGHRS and CDR2 is YFSETQ. DNA for the CDR3: TGCGCCAGCAGCTTGGACAGGGTGTCCTACGAGCAGTACTTC. Its translation is CASSLDRVSYEQYF.

This clone was seen only once. The chain's CDR3 is CASSPGQGGYGYTF. The CDR3 coding sequence is TGTGCCAGCAGTCCCGGACAGGGAGGCTATGGCTACACCTTC. This chain links TRBV28 with TRBJ1-2; 8 nucleotides agree with TRBD1. The CDR3 loop spans 14 amino acids. CDR1 MDHEN and CDR2 SYDVKM come from the germline V gene. Losses at the gene ends were 5 bases for V and 4 bases for J; bases not matched to a gene: 6.

As concerns this clone: The sample holds other DNA sequences that translate to the same CDR3. The CDR3 DNA sequence: TGCGCCAGCAGCCGGGACTTAGGGGAGCAGTACTTC. Its protein product is CASSRDLGEQYF. The chain has TRBV5-1 and TRBJ2-7; D might be TRBD2 (6 bases). Trimming took off 4 bases at V and 7 bases at J, with 12 bases between the two ends. The CDR3 extends over 12 amino acids. The germline CDR1 and CDR2 sequences are SGHRS and YFSETQ.

The chain couples TRBV9 to TRBJ2-2, with a possible D match to TRBD2 (6 bases). CDR1 and CDR2 from the germline V gene are SGDLS and YYNGEE. CDR3 length equals 15 residues. V gave up 4 bases and J gave up 2 bases, with 12 bases separating them. CDR3 coding DNA: TGTGCCAGCAGCTTCACCGGGAGTAACACCGGGGAGCTGTTTTTT. Translating it yields CASSFTGSNTGELFF. Supplemented by reference TRBV9 and TRBJ2-2, the full variable domain reads DSGVTQTPKHLITATGQRVTLRCSPRSGDLSVYWYQQSLDQGLQFLIQYYNGEERAKGNILERFSAQQFPDLHSELNLSSLELGDSALYFCASSFTGSNTGELFFGEGSRLTVL.

The rearrangement links TRBV7-9 to TRBJ2-5; D is unresolved. Deletions cut 4 bases from V and 2 bases from J, with 17 bases between. Germline loops: CDR1 SEHNR, CDR2 FQNEAQ (reference sequence). CDR3 length equals 16 residues. CDR3 sequence: CASSSLSLWWQETQYF. The CDR3, as DNA: TGTGCCAGCAGCTCCCTTTCCCTGTGGTGGCAAGAGACCCAGTACTTC.

The chain links TRBV9 to TRBJ1-1, with D hard to call. CDR1 and CDR2 (germline): SGDLS, YYNGEE. The germline V and J ends were trimmed by 1 base and 7 bases, with 14 bases remaining between them. The CDR3 is made up of 14 amino acids. CDR3 sequence: CASSVFSRRSEAFF. In DNA, the CDR3 is TGTGCCAGCAGCGTATTCTCTCGGAGAAGTGAAGCTTTCTTT.

The rearrangement links TRBV28 to TRBJ1-5; 9 nucleotides line up with TRBD1. V was pared by 6 bases and J by 6 bases, with 9 bases of the junction left unmatched. CDR1 is MDHEN and CDR2 is SYDVKM in the germline V gene. The CDR3 covers 15 residues. The CDR3 DNA reads as TGTGCCAGCAGACCTACAGGGGGCGTCGGTCAGCCCCAGCATTTT. The encoded protein is CASRPTGGVGQPQHF.

This clone was detected once. The J gene is TRBJ2-7, the V gene TRBV28; D may be TRBD2 (5 bases). Trimming stripped 9 bases from V and 2 bases from J, with 14 bases between. CDR3 size: 13 residues. The germline CDR1 and CDR2 sequences are MDHEN and SYDVKM. The chain's CDR3 is CASQKDSPYEQYF. In DNA form, the CDR3 reads TGTGCCAGTCAGAAGGACTCACCCTACGAGCAGTACTTC.

The J gene is TRBJ2-1, the V gene TRBV30, with 8 nucleotides matching TRBD1. The CDR3 runs to 14 residues. With V trimmed by 8 bases and J by 4 bases, 10 bases remained unmatched. Germline V gives CDR1 GTSNPN, CDR2 SVGIG (reference sequence). Written as DNA, the CDR3 is TGTGCCCAAACCCCCGGGACAGGATACAATGAGCAGTTCTTC. This encodes CAQTPGTGYNEQFF.

The chain carries TRBV18 and TRBJ2-1; TRBD2 might be the D (6 bases). Per germline, CDR1 KGHSH and CDR2 LQKENI. V was clipped by 2 bases and J by 4 bases, with 27 bases between them. The CDR3 has 20 residues. CDR3 sequence (DNA): TGTGCCAGCTCACCATGGGGCTATAGTCCGGTAGTAGCGGAGTACAATGAGCAGTTCTTC. It codes for CASSPWGYSPVVAEYNEQFF.

The V call is TRBV5-4, the J call TRBJ2-5, with a weak D call TRBD2 (5 bases). V lost 4 bases to trimming and J lost 5 bases, with 24 bases between them. Germline loops: CDR1 SGHNT, CDR2 YYREEE (reference sequence). This CDR3 region has 17 residues. The CDR3 DNA reads TGTGCCAGCAGCAACGAAACTGGATGGAGGTCGAGGGAGACCCAGTACTTC. Translation gives CASSNETGWRSRETQYF.

V gene TRBV18 combines with J gene TRBJ2-1; D call uncertain. Germline CDR1 KGHSH, CDR2 LQKENI. The germline V and J ends were trimmed by 3 bases and 6 bases, with 12 bases remaining between them. The CDR3 has 14 residues. The CDR3 DNA sequence: TGTGCCAGCTCACCGGTGGGTTCCCTCAATGAGCAGTTCTTC. Amino acids: CASSPVGSLNEQFF.

V usage is TRBV9 and J usage is TRBJ2-7, with D maybe TRBD2 (6 bases). The CDR3 length is 14 residues. The germline CDR1 and CDR2 sequences are SGDLS and YYNGEE. Trimming left V 4 bases short and J 7 bases short, with 18 bases between. The CDR3 here is CASSPTTSKVEQYF. The CDR3 coding sequence is TGTGCCAGCAGCCCGACGACTAGTAAGGTAGAGCAGTACTTC.

The V gene is TRBV19, the J gene TRBJ2-7; TRBD2 matches 12 bases. This CDR3 comprises 14 residues. J gave up 2 bases and V 9 bases, and 5 bases lay outside the gene matches. In germline, CDR1 is LNHDA, CDR2 SQIVND (reference sequence). The CDR3 here is CASRLAGAPYEQYF. DNA of the CDR3: TGTGCCAGCAGACTAGCGGGAGCCCCCTACGAGCAGTACTTC.

CDR3: CAISALPQGEAFF. The CDR3 nucleotides are TGTGCCATCAGTGCCCTTCCGCAGGGGGAAGCTTTCTTT. This sequence joins TRBV10-3 and TRBJ1-1; tentative D call: TRBD1 (6 bases). Germline V gives CDR1 ENHRY, CDR2 SYGVKD. This CDR3 is built from 13 residues. Between the trimmed V and J ends, which lost 4 bases and 8 bases, there was a span of 14 bases.

V gene TRBV2 combines with J gene TRBJ2-7; 7 bases are shared with TRBD2. Germline CDR1 is SNHLY and CDR2 is FYNNEI. This CDR3 has 14 residues. V shed 6 bases, J shed 4 bases, and the junction held 9 bases outside the gene matches. This CDR3 reads CASRSGAAPYEQYF. The CDR3 nucleotides are TGTGCCAGCAGAAGCGGGGCGGCTCCGTACGAGCAGTACTTC.

This clone occurred once. This chain uses TRBV28 with TRBJ1-2, with D possibly TRBD1 on 5 matching bases. Trimming took off 3 bases at V and 7 bases at J, with 12 bases between the two ends. From germline, CDR1 is MDHEN and CDR2 SYDVKM. The CDR3 runs to 13 residues. CDR3 region: CASSFRRGAGYTF. Here the CDR3 DNA reads TGTGCCAGCAGTTTTAGGAGGGGCGCTGGCTACACCTTC.

The gene calls are TRBV18 and TRBJ1-5, with 10 bases fitting TRBD1. This CDR3 spans 15 amino acids. V trimming: 3 bases; J trimming: 5 bases; junction bases outside the gene matches: 4. Per the germline V gene, CDR1 is KGHSH and CDR2 is LQKENI. CDR3 region: CASSPTGGLDQPQHF. CDR3 coding DNA: TGTGCCAGCTCACCGACAGGGGGCCTGGATCAGCCCCAGCATTTT.

J is TRBJ1-3 and V is TRBV19; possible D gene TRBD1, 5 bases. V lost 4 bases, J lost 0 bases, and 10 bases lay in between. The CDR3 covers 15 residues. Germline CDR1 and CDR2: LNHDA and SQIVND (reference sequence). The CDR3 region has the DNA TGTGCCAGTAGTAGGGACCTCCGCTCTGGAAACACCATATATTTT. Translation: CASSRDLRSGNTIYF.

The chain is built from TRBV28 and TRBJ2-2; possible D gene TRBD1, 5 bases. The CDR3 covers 17 residues. V was pared by 1 base and J by 2 bases, with 14 bases between. CDR1 and CDR2 from the germline V gene are MDHEN and SYDVKM. The CDR3 reads CASSLLAGYDNTGELFF. As DNA, the CDR3 is TGTGCCAGCAGTTTATTAGCAGGGTATGATAACACCGGGGAGCTGTTTTTT.

V gene TRBV18 combines with J gene TRBJ2-7; no firm D call. V was cut by 5 bases and J by 7 bases, with 18 bases left in between. The CDR3 contains 14 residues. Germline CDR1 reads KGHSH; CDR2 reads LQKENI. CDR3 sequence reads: CASSIVAQSGEQYF. The CDR3 DNA is TGTGCCAGCTCAATTGTAGCCCAATCTGGGGAGCAGTACTTC.

The chain uses TRBV6-6 and TRBJ1-4; unclear D gene. This CDR3 has 15 amino acids. The germline V gene has CDR1 MNHNY and CDR2 SVGAGI (reference sequence). Between the trimmed V and J ends, which lost 2 bases and 1 base, there was a span of 8 bases. The CDR3 region is CASSYPQGTNEKLFF. The CDR3 nucleotides are TGTGCCAGCAGTTACCCTCAAGGAACTAATGAAAAACTGTTTTTT.

The chain links TRBV6-5 to TRBJ2-7; D uncertain. The CDR3 extends over 13 amino acids. Germline CDR1 reads MNHEY; CDR2 reads SVGAGI. Trimming pared 6 bases from V and 4 bases from J, leaving 13 bases between. The CDR3 DNA follows: TGTGCCAGCAGCCCGGCAGGCAAATACGAGCAGTACTTC. Protein: CASSPAGKYEQYF.